This T cell receptor (beta chain) was retrieved from a study of blood T cell repertoires in COVID-19 (dated by TCRdb to about 2020). Study-level background: Collaborator samples came from the United States, Italy and Spain and covered acute and convalescent phases of COVID-19. The prospective study material was composed of cDNA or gDNA derived from T cells, B-cell-depleted T cells, or PBMCs. The dataset comprised deeply sampled blood TCRbeta repertoires from subjects exposed to, actively infected with, or recovered from COVID-19. The repertoires were released in a freely available public database intended as a resource for research on the immune response to SARS-CoV-2. Samples came from the ongoing ImmuneRACE study (first 160 participants) plus 1,254 subjects from 6 global collaborators. Sample metadata almost always included a de-identified subject ID, COVID-19 status, age in years and sex. Where HLA class I and class II types were available, the types were taken from metadata supplied by the sample provider, not from assay-based typing. Overall study results and their limits: The amount of clinical and demographic metadata varied by source and participant and was provided uncurated.

Collaborating institutions collected whole blood in K2EDTA tubes following their own protocols. For TCRbeta analysis, collaborator samples were shipped as frozen whole blood, as isolated PBMCs, or as DNA extracted from either sample type. To note about this clone: What this receptor recognizes is not known. Base qualities are not recorded, but no much larger clone differs from it by a single base.

The immunoSEQ Assay, a bias-controlled multiplex PCR, was used to amplify TCRbeta CDR3 regions from genomic DNA. Processing in the source paper ran as follows. The number of nucleated cells in each sample was estimated from the amplification of reference gene primers within the assay. To quantify the absolute abundance of each unique TCRbeta CDR3 rearrangement, sequence reads were collapsed and filtered. For each sample, productive Simpson clonality was calculated as the square root of Simpson's diversity index across productive rearrangements. This is the immuneACCESS table as TCRdb keeps it, with only in-frame sequences that have V and J called. A part of the clones is gone; compared with another copy, unresolved V genes explain less than half, and the rest is unexplained. V and J calls and clone size come straight from that table; D and trimming were deduced from the DNA. Recorded for this sample are approximately 83,000 clones; 88% of them occurred a single time. The ten biggest clones cover 7% to 8% of the sample.

Measured from the cysteine to the phenylalanine, the CDR3 is 12 residues long. Of the read, only the CDR3 DNA is kept; its 36 bases are in frame from base 1. Reading the germline V gene gives CDR1 MDHEN and CDR2 SYDVKM. Trimming at the junction amounts to 5 bases on V and 7 bases on J, and the germline ends lie 8 bases apart. The material sequenced was peripheral blood. The chain is made from TRBV28 and TRBJ2-2, with the identity of the D gene unclear. This clonotype was sampled from a man aged 70-80 years with acute or convalescent COVID-19. The CDR3 protein sequence reads: CASSPSFGELFF. The DNA sequence is as follows: TGTGCCAGCAGTCCCTCCTTCGGGGAGCTGTTTTTT.